Below are 15 T cell receptor beta chains sequenced from a single sample in a study of shared clonotypes between healthy human individuals. Naivety among CD8 cells was defined by CD45RO negativity and positive CCR7 selection, thereby excluding terminally differentiated effector memory CD45RA+ cells. Sequencing was performed with immunoSEQ multiplex PCR; in TCRdb, only in-frame clones are kept and a portion is missing. The sample lists about 2.1 million clones, 80% to 95% occurring once. Sequenced input: naive CD8+ T cells from PBMCs. The source of these receptors is a man younger than 30 in good health. Some clones in this sample may be carry-over from other donors' samples.

The chain joins TRBV7-2 to TRBJ2-1; D is undetermined. The length of the CDR3 is 13 residues. Deletions cut 5 bases from V and 8 bases from J, with 13 bases between. The germline gives CDR1 SGHTA, CDR2 FQGNSA. The CDR3 sequence: CASSPSPGDEQFF. CDR3 bases: TGTGCCAGCAGCCCAAGTCCTGGGGATGAGCAGTTCTTC.

The V and J genes are TRBV6-6 and TRBJ2-5; a possible D gene is TRBD2 (5 bases). V dropped 5 bases and J dropped 0 bases, with 13 bases sitting between them. The CDR3 spans 15 residues. Germline values: CDR1 MNHNY, CDR2 SVGAGI (reference sequence). Written as DNA, the CDR3 is TGTGCCAGCAGTGAGGGTGTGACCAACCAAGAGACCCAGTACTTC. It encodes CASSEGVTNQETQYF.

Here the CDR3 reads CASSFTRQGAGGELFF. The CDR3 nucleotides are TGTGCCAGCAGTTTCACCCGACAGGGGGCTGGCGGGGAGCTGTTTTTT. The chain employs TRBV6-5 and TRBJ2-2, with TRBD1 matching over 10 bases. The length of the CDR3 is 16 residues. Germline CDR1 reads MNHEY; CDR2 reads SVGAGI. V was clipped by 4 bases and J by 7 bases; unmatched bases: 9.

This chain connects TRBV7-8 to TRBJ2-7, with TRBD2 matching over 13 bases. There are 17 residues in the CDR3. The germline V gene has CDR1 SGHVS and CDR2 FQNEAQ. Germline trimming cut 5 bases from V and 3 bases from J; bases unmatched to any gene: 10. CDR3 region: CASSAGLAGIPRYEQYF. The CDR3 DNA follows: TGTGCCAGCAGCGCGGGACTAGCGGGAATACCACGCTACGAGCAGTACTTC.

J is TRBJ1-1 and V is TRBV25-1; 9 nucleotides agree with TRBD1. The CDR3 spans 16 residues. The junction had 11 bases not matched to a gene; V was cut back by 5 bases and J by 4 bases. Germline CDR1 MGHDK, CDR2 SYGVNS. The CDR3 protein is CASSPPGTGRATEAFF. Here the CDR3 DNA reads TGTGCCAGCAGTCCCCCCGGGACAGGGAGGGCCACTGAAGCTTTCTTT.

This clone was observed a handful of times. V usage is TRBV28 and J usage is TRBJ1-5; D is undetermined. The CDR3 is made up of 15 amino acids. Germline CDR1 MDHEN, CDR2 SYDVKM. Trimming stripped 3 bases from V and 1 base from J, with 10 bases between. The CDR3 DNA is TGTGCCAGCAGTTTCACCCCTCGAAGCAATCAGCCCCAGCATTTT. Amino acids: CASSFTPRSNQPQHF.

This rearrangement joins TRBV7-9 to TRBJ2-2; a possible D gene is TRBD1 (6 bases). Per germline, CDR1 SEHNR and CDR2 FQNEAQ (reference sequence). CDR3 size: 14 residues. V was shortened by 5 bases and J by 7 bases, with 14 bases between the two germline ends. CDR3 residues: CASSGRQVGGELFF. As DNA, the CDR3 is TGTGCCAGCAGCGGTCGACAGGTCGGCGGGGAGCTGTTTTTT.

This clone was seen a handful of times. The chain employs TRBV14 and TRBJ1-4, with D hard to call. The CDR3 runs to 16 residues. Trimming shortened V by 0 bases and J by 2 bases, and 10 bases separated the two germline ends. Germline CDR1 reads SGHDN; CDR2 reads FVKESK. The CDR3 DNA is TGTGCCAGCAGCCAAGATGATGGGCCGACTAATGAAAAACTGTTTTTT. Amino acids: CASSQDDGPTNEKLFF.

V usage is TRBV27 and J usage is TRBJ2-1; the match to TRBD2 covers 7 bases. With V trimmed by 2 bases and J by 3 bases, 7 bases remained unmatched. The CDR3 contains 16 residues. CDR1 is MNHEY and CDR2 is SMNVEV in the germline V gene (reference sequence). For the CDR3, the DNA is TGTGCCAGCAGTTTAGGGGCGGGAGCGAACTACAATGAGCAGTTCTTC. As protein: CASSLGAGANYNEQFF.

The chain couples TRBV7-9 to TRBJ2-1, with TRBD2 as a possible D gene (5 bases). Trimming removed 1 base at V and 8 bases at J, with 12 bases between. The CDR3 is 14 amino acids. From germline, CDR1 is SEHNR and CDR2 FQNEAQ (reference sequence). The CDR3 here is CASSLGTYGYEQFF. The CDR3 DNA reads TGTGCCAGCAGCTTAGGGACTTACGGATATGAGCAGTTCTTC.

This chain joins TRBV6-5 and TRBJ1-1, with 10 bases fitting TRBD1. Germline V CDR1 and CDR2: MNHEY, SVGAGI. This CDR3 is 14 amino acids long. The V gene end was trimmed by 5 bases and the J gene end by 4 bases; junction bases not matched to a gene: 4. The CDR3 sequence is CASSIGTGVTEAFF. For the CDR3, the DNA is TGTGCCAGCAGTATAGGGACAGGGGTCACTGAAGCTTTCTTT.

This clone was counted only a few times. The chain combines TRBV9 with TRBJ1-5; no definite D call. V was pared by 2 bases and J by 0 bases, with 9 bases between. CDR3 size: 15 residues. Germline V gene data show CDR1 as SGDLS and CDR2 as YYNGEE. The CDR3 sequence: CASSVGTYSNQPQHF. The DNA for the CDR3 is TGTGCCAGCAGCGTGGGAACGTATAGCAATCAGCCCCAGCATTTT.

The chain recombines TRBV4-1 with TRBJ2-7, with D perhaps TRBD1 (6 bases). V was cut by 3 bases and J by 0 bases, with 18 bases left in between. Germline values: CDR1 MGHRA, CDR2 YSYEKL. The CDR3 is made up of 17 amino acids. CDR3 in amino acids: CASSHDNRDTYSYEQYF. CDR3 nucleotides: TGCGCCAGCAGCCACGATAACCGGGACACCTACTCCTACGAGCAGTACTTC.

The rearrangement uses TRBV19 and TRBJ2-2, with TRBD2 matching over 10 bases. CDR3 size: 18 residues. Germline CDR1 LNHDA, CDR2 SQIVND (reference sequence). V was pared by 3 bases and J by 0 bases, with 7 bases of the junction left unmatched. CDR3: CASSITLAGFSNTGELFF. CDR3 nucleotide sequence: TGTGCCAGTAGTATTACACTAGCGGGATTCTCGAACACCGGGGAGCTGTTTTTT.

Points on this clone: Other DNA sequences in this specimen translate into the identical CDR3. V usage is TRBV7-9 and J usage is TRBJ1-4; D gene ambiguous. The CDR3 consists of 15 residues. Germline CDR1 is SEHNR and CDR2 is FQNEAQ (reference sequence). V was pared by 5 bases and J by 4 bases, with 14 bases between. The CDR3 protein is CASSARTDDNEKLFF. In DNA form, the CDR3 reads TGTGCCAGCAGCGCCAGGACGGACGATAATGAAAAACTGTTTTTT. Variable domain in full (rest from reference TRBV7-9 and TRBJ1-4): DTGVSQNPRHKITKRGQNVTFRCDPISEHNRLYWYRQTLGQGPEFLTYFQNEAQLEKSRLLSDRFSAERPKGSFSTLEIQRTEQGDSAMYLCASSARTDDNEKLFFGSGTQLSVL.